This entry is about one T cell receptor (beta chain). The specificity of this receptor is unknown. No per-base quality is available; no much larger clone lies one base away. The study evaluated CTLA-4 blockade (ipilimumab) given together with focal radiation therapy in patients who had chemo-refractory metastatic non-small-cell lung cancer. The sample is drawn from a study of radiotherapy plus CTLA-4 blockade in lung cancer listed by TCRdb under 2018. General notes on the study: Objective responses were observed in 15% to 20% of enrolled patients, and disease control was achieved in approximately 30%. What the study reported, not specific to this receptor: The strongest predictors of response, as reported, were early dynamic changes in blood T cell clones along with a rise in serum interferon-beta after radiation. After treatment with radiotherapy and ipilimumab, TCR clones that originated in tumors expanded in peripheral blood.

Trimming accounts for 0 bases at V and 5 bases at J, while the number of junction bases matched to no gene is 10. The CDR3 runs 17 residues from the cysteine to the phenylalanine. Only the CDR3 region is kept as DNA, spanning 51 bases read in frame from base 1. From the germline V gene (reference sequence), CDR1 is LNHNV and CDR2 is YYDKDF. Library preparation employed the immunoSEQ multiplex PCR assay. In TCRdb, the immuneACCESS table is reduced to in-frame sequences with V and J assigned. These tables do not hold every clone; where another copy was compared, an unresolved V gene accounts for under half, and the others remain unexplained. The sample yields 81,000 or so clones; over 70% were counted once. Under 25% of the sample comes from the top ten.

This clonotype originated in a human donor with non-small cell lung cancer whose response to radiotherapy plus ipilimumab could not be evaluated. Some clones in this sample may be carry-over from other donors' samples. The sample was peripheral blood, taken from a patient treated with radiotherapy plus ipilimumab. The rearranged segments are TRBV15 and TRBJ2-5; the junction holds 9 bases that match TRBD1. The CDR3 loop reads CATSRDLGTGKGETQYF. The bases are TGTGCCACCAGCAGAGATTTAGGGACAGGGAAGGGTGAGACCCAGTACTTC.